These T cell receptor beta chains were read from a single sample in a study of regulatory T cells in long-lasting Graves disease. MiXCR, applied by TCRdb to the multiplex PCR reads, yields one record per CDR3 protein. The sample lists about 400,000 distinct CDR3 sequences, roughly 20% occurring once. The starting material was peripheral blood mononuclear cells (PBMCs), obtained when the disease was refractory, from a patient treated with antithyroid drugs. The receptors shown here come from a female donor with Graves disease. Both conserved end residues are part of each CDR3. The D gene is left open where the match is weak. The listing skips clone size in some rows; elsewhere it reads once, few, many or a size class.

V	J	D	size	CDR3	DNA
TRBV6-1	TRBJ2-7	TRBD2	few	CASVKAGGSYEQYF	TGTGCCAGCGTTAAGGCGGGGGGCTCCTACGAGCAGTACTTC
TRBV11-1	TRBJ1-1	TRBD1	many	CASSSGQGARTEAFF	TGTGCCAGCAGCTCCGGACAGGGGGCGCGGACTGAAGCTTTCTTT
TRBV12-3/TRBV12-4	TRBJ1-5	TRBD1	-	CASSLGQGVGRGPQHF	TGTGCCAGCAGTTTAGGACAGGGGGTGGGAAGGGGGCCCCAGCATTTT
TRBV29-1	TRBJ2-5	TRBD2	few	CSVEDPLAGVHETQYF	TGCAGCGTTGAAGACCCTCTAGCGGGAGTTCACGAGACCCAGTACTTC
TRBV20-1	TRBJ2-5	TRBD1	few	CSATGGAERETQYF	TGCAGTGCTACAGGGGGCGCCGAGCGGGAGACCCAGTACTTC
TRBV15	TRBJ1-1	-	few	CATRQWLGTEAFF	TGTGCCACCCGTCAGTGGTTAGGCACTGAAGCTTTCTTT
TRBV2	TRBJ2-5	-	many	CASSEGEGETQYF	TGTGCCAGCAGTGAAGGGGAAGGGGAGACCCAGTACTTC
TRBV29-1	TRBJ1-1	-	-	CSVVAGGRGTEAFF	TGCAGCGTTGTGGCGGGGGGAAGGGGCACTGAAGCTTTCTTT
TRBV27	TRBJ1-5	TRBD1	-	CASGQGNQPQHF	TGTGCCAGTGGACAGGGGAATCAGCCCCAGCATTTT
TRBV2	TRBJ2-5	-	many	CASSTPLGTQYF	TGTGCCAGCAGTACCCCCTTAGGGACCCAGTACTTC
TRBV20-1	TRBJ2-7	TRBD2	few	CSAPGLAGGGEQYF	TGCAGTGCCCCCGGACTAGCGGGGGGAGGCGAGCAGTACTTC
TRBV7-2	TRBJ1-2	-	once	CASRGVGGYTF	TGTGCCAGCAGGGGAGTTGGTGGCTACACCTTC
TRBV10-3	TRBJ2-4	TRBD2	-	CAISEEVAGSGTKNIQYF	TGTGCCATCAGTGAGGAGGTAGCGGGTTCGGGTACCAAAAACATTCAGTACTTC
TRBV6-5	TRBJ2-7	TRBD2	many	CASSYSTSGGSYEQYF	TGTGCCAGCAGTTACTCGACTAGCGGGGGCTCCTACGAGCAGTACTTC
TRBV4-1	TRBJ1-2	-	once	CASSELQGNYGYTF	TGCGCCAGCAGCGAGCTTCAGGGTAACTATGGCTACACCTTC
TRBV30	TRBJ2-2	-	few	CAWGISGELFF	TGTGCCTGGGGGATCTCCGGGGAGCTGTTTTTT
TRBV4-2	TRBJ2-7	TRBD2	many	CASSPSQVAGGQGEQYF	TGTGCCAGCAGCCCTTCCCAGGTAGCGGGAGGTCAGGGCGAGCAGTACTTC
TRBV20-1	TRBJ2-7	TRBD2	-	CSAELAGGREQYF	TGCAGTGCGGAACTAGCGGGAGGGCGCGAGCAGTACTTC
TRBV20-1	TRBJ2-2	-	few	CSASWRGSNTGELFF	TGCAGTGCTAGCTGGCGAGGGTCTAACACCGGGGAGCTGTTTTTT
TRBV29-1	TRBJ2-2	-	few	CSVGQKRTGELFF	TGCAGCGTAGGGCAGAAAAGGACCGGGGAGCTGTTTTTT
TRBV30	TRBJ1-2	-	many	CAWSDQDRLAWYGYTF	TGTGCCTGGAGTGACCAGGACCGCCTAGCATGGTATGGCTACACCTTC
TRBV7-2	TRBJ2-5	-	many	CASSLAPSQGGRETQYF	TGTGCCAGCAGCTTAGCGCCTTCGCAGGGTGGACGAGAGACCCAGTACTTC